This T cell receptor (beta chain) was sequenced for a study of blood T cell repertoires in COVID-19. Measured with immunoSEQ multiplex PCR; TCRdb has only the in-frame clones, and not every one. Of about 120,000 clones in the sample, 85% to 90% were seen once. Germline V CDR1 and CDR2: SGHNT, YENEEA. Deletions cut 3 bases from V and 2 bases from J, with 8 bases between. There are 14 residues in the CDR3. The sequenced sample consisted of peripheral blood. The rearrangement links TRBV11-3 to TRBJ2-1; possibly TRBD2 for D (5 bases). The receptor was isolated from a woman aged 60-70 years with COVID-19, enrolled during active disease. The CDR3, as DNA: TGTGCCAGCAGCTTGGCGGGTGCCTACAATGAGCAGTTCTTC. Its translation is CASSLAGAYNEQFF.